These 11 T cell receptor beta chains were all obtained from the same sample, sequenced in a study of blood T cells in healthy people across ages. For the second PCR, which ran for 7 to 11 cycles, a sample-barcoded 5' primer and a J-beta primer mix were used. TCRdb re-derived calls from the 5' RACE reads in MiXCR, one entry per CDR3 protein. This sample has approximately 1,000,000 distinct CDR3 sequences, with under 40% found just once. Sequencing input: blood. These receptors all come from a young man in good health.

This chain joins TRBV6-2 or TRBV6-3 and TRBJ1-5; a weak D match, TRBD1 (6 bases). The germline CDR1 and CDR2 sequences are MNHEY and SVGEGT. The V gene lost 5 bases and the J gene lost 7 bases, with 12 bases spanning the gap. This CDR3 is built from 13 residues. CDR3 bases: TGTGCCAGCAGTGACCCAGACAGGCAGCCCCAGCATTTT. Translated: CASSDPDRQPQHF.

This rearrangement joins TRBV15 to TRBJ1-4; TRBD1 is a possible D gene (6 bases). Per the germline V gene, CDR1 is LNHNV and CDR2 is YYDKDF (reference sequence). Trimming pared 3 bases from V and 7 bases from J, leaving 15 bases between. The CDR3 contains 15 residues. CDR3 nucleotides: TGTGCCACCAGCAGCGTTTCGGGGGCCGGTGAAAAACTGTTTTTT. Translated, it gives CATSSVSGAGEKLFF. The complete variable domain, with remaining parts taken from reference TRBV15 and TRBJ1-4, reads DAMVIQNPRYQVTQFGKPVTLSCSQTLNHNVMYWYQQKSSQAPKLLFHYYDKDFNNEADTPDNFQSRRPNTSFCFLDIRSPGLGDTAMYLCATSSVSGAGEKLFFGSGTQLSVL.

The chain couples TRBV20-1 to TRBJ1-4; D may be TRBD1 (5 bases). Germline CDR1 reads DFQATT; CDR2 reads SNEGSKA (reference sequence). The CDR3 length is 14 residues. V lost 0 bases and J lost 5, with 10 bases in between. The CDR3: CSARDGAENEKLFF. The CDR3 coding sequence is TGCAGTGCTAGAGATGGGGCAGAGAATGAAAAACTGTTTTTT.

V and J are TRBV14 and TRBJ1-1; D not resolved. The V end was cut by 1 base, the J end by 5 bases, with 14 bases between. The germline V gene encodes CDR1 SGHDN and CDR2 FVKESK. There are 15 residues in the CDR3. The CDR3: CASSQGLHMGTEAFF. The CDR3 coding sequence is TGTGCCAGCAGCCAAGGTCTCCATATGGGGACTGAAGCTTTCTTT.

The chain uses TRBV9 and TRBJ2-3; TRBD1 matches at 9 bases. V shed 4 bases, J shed 8 bases, and the junction held 2 bases outside the gene matches. CDR1 SGDLS and CDR2 YYNGEE come from the germline V gene. The CDR3 sequence is 12 residues long. CDR3 nucleotide sequence: TGTGCCAGCAGCCCACAGGGGGCTACGCAGTATTTT. The encoded protein is CASSPQGATQYF.

This clonotype has more than one count but fewer than ten. This chain links TRBV2 with TRBJ1-2; 7 nucleotides match TRBD1. This CDR3 has 13 residues. CDR1 SNHLY and CDR2 FYNNEI come from the germline V gene. With V trimmed by 8 bases and J by 7 bases, 10 bases remained unmatched. The CDR3: CASGGEGAGGYTF. The CDR3 nucleotides are TGTGCCAGCGGGGGGGAGGGGGCTGGTGGCTACACCTTC.

This clonotype appeared a few times. The chain couples TRBV5-1 to TRBJ1-1; D is ambiguous. V was clipped by 3 bases and J by 3 bases, with 15 bases between them. The CDR3 has 15 amino acids. Germline values: CDR1 SGHRS, CDR2 YFSETQ. CDR3 in DNA: TGCGCCAGCAGCTCGCAAGGTCTGCGGGACACTGAAGCTTTCTTT. Translated, it gives CASSSQGLRDTEAFF.

This clonotype was counted many times. V is TRBV27 and J is TRBJ1-5; D call uncertain. V lost 3 bases, J lost 0 bases, and 9 bases lay in between. The V gene's germline CDR1 is MNHEY and CDR2 SMNVEV (reference sequence). The CDR3 consists of 15 residues. CDR3 residues: CASSFTRNSNQPQHF. For the CDR3, the DNA is TGTGCCAGCAGTTTCACCAGGAATAGCAATCAGCCCCAGCATTTT.

This chain uses TRBV12-3 or TRBV12-4 with TRBJ2-5; D perhaps matches TRBD1 (6 bases). V lost 4 bases, J lost 1 base, and 13 bases lay in between. This CDR3 region has 15 residues. CDR3: CASSSLGGGQETQYF. The CDR3 DNA reads as TGTGCCAGCAGTTCCCTAGGGGGTGGCCAAGAGACCCAGTACTTC.

The rearrangement links TRBV13 to TRBJ2-3; 7 bases align to TRBD1. V shed 5 bases, J shed 2 bases, and the junction held 7 bases outside the gene matches. The CDR3 loop spans 15 amino acids. The germline V gene encodes CDR1 PRHDT and CDR2 FYEKMQ (reference sequence). CDR3 bases: TGTGCCAGCAGCCAGAGGACAGGTACCACAGATACGCAGTATTTT. Translating it yields CASSQRTGTTDTQYF.

This clonotype was counted only a few times. DNA of the CDR3: TGTGCCAGCACCCCCTCCCAGGGAAGCTATGGCTACACCTTC. It specifies CASTPSQGSYGYTF. J is TRBJ1-2 and V is TRBV6-6, with D possibly being TRBD1 (5 bases). The germline CDR1 and CDR2 sequences are MNHNY and SVGAGI (reference sequence). The CDR3 spans 14 residues. The V end was cut by 7 bases, the J end by 4 bases, with 16 bases between.